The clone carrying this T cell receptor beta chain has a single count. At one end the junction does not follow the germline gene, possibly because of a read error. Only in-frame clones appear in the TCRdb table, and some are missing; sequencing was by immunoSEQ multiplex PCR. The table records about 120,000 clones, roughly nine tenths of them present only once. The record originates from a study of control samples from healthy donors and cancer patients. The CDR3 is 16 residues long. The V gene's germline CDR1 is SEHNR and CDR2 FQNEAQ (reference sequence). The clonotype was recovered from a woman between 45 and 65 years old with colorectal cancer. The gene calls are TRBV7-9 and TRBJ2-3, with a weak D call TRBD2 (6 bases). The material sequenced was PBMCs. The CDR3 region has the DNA TGTGCCAGCAGTTTAGTGTTGGGCGGGGCAACAGATACGCAGTATTTT. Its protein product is CASSLVLGGATDTQYF.